The 29 T cell receptor beta chains below all came from one sample that was sequenced in a study of early T cells in non-severe SARS-CoV-2 infection. TCRdb fed the 5' RACE reads into MiXCR, producing one record per CDR3 protein. The sample has about 87,000 distinct CDR3 sequences, approximately 14% seen once. Sequences were obtained from whole blood. The receptor source for this set is an adult who was a healthcare worker with PCR-confirmed SARS-CoV-2 infection or an uninfected control (not recorded which).

This clonotype was observed a single time. The chain recombines TRBV7-9 with TRBJ1-3, with D perhaps matching TRBD1 (6 bases). Per the germline V gene, CDR1 is SEHNR and CDR2 is FQNEAQ (reference sequence). There are 16 residues in the CDR3. V lost 5 bases and J 0 bases, leaving 14 bases between the germline ends. CDR3 sequence reads: CASSDYRAYSGNTIYF. DNA for the CDR3: TGTGCCAGCAGCGATTACAGGGCCTACTCTGGAAACACCATATATTTT. The full variable domain, completed using reference TRBV7-9 and TRBJ1-3, is DTGVSQNPRHKITKRGQNVTFRCDPISEHNRLYWYRQTLGQGPEFLTYFQNEAQLEKSRLLSDRFSAERPKGSFSTLEIQRTEQGDSAMYLCASSDYRAYSGNTIYFGEGSWLTVV.

The CDR3 here is CASSLVTGINQPQHF. The CDR3 DNA reads TGTGCCAGCAGCTTAGTGACAGGAATCAATCAGCCCCAGCATTTT. The rearrangement links TRBV11-2 to TRBJ1-5, with D perhaps matching TRBD1 (6 bases). Germline loops: CDR1 SGHAT, CDR2 FQNNGV. The CDR3 length is 15 residues. V was trimmed by 1 base and J by 3 bases, leaving 10 bases between them.

This clonotype was observed a few times. This sequence joins TRBV9 and TRBJ2-7, with D hard to call. The CDR3 is 15 amino acids. Germline CDR1 is SGDLS and CDR2 is YYNGEE. V was shortened by 4 bases and J by 0 bases, with 14 bases between the two germline ends. CDR3 DNA sequence: TGTGCCAGCAGCCCTCGAGGCTGGAGCTCCTACGAGCAGTACTTC. It codes for CASSPRGWSSYEQYF.

About this clonotype: Because the CDR3 is missing its conserved closing phenylalanine or tryptophan, this is likely a read error. V gene TRBV28 combines with J gene TRBJ1-1, with D perhaps matching TRBD1 (5 bases). The CDR3 length is 15 residues. Germline CDR1 reads MDHEN; CDR2 reads SYDVKM. With 2 bases removed from V and 3 bases from J, the gap between germline ends came to 13 bases. CDR3 amino acids: CASSLRGAEYTEAFL. The CDR3 DNA reads as TGTGCCAGCAGTTTACGGGGCGCGGAATACACTGAAGCTTTCCTT.

The chain couples TRBV10-3 to TRBJ1-2, with D possibly TRBD1 on 6 matching bases. Germline lookup yields CDR1 ENHRY and CDR2 SYGVKD. The V gene lost 11 bases and the J gene lost 3 bases, with 22 bases spanning the gap. This CDR3 is 15 amino acids long. The CDR3 reads CASHPPGGLDYGYTF. As DNA, the CDR3 is TGTGCCTCTCACCCCCCCGGGGGCTTGGACTATGGCTACACCTTC.

This clonotype was found many times. This sequence joins TRBV7-2 and TRBJ1-1; no reliable D call. Germline loops: CDR1 SGHTA, CDR2 FQGNSA. The CDR3 extends over 15 amino acids. V lost 6 bases and J 5 bases, leaving 19 bases between the germline ends. The CDR3 DNA follows: TGTGCCAGCAGTCTTACCCCTACGGTTAATACTGAAGCTTTCTTT. Translation gives CASSLTPTVNTEAFF.

The V call is TRBV2, the J call TRBJ2-5; no clear D. CDR1 is SNHLY and CDR2 is FYNNEI in the germline V gene. The CDR3 has 13 amino acids. V was cut by 5 bases and J by 3 bases, with 10 bases left in between. CDR3 DNA sequence: TGTGCCAGCAGTCCTTCCGGAAAAGAGACCCAGTACTTC. Protein sequence: CASSPSGKETQYF.

Ten or more counts support this clonotype. The chain is built from TRBV5-4 and TRBJ2-7, with TRBD1 matching 8 bases. This CDR3 spans 13 amino acids. The ends lost 4 bases at V and 4 bases at J; junction bases unmatched: 4. Germline-derived CDR1 and CDR2 are SGHNT and YYREEE (reference sequence). The CDR3, as DNA: TGTGCCAGCAGCAACGGACAGGGTTACGAGCAGTACTTC. It encodes CASSNGQGYEQYF.

There are a few counts of this clonotype. The rearrangement links TRBV9 to TRBJ2-1; a possible D gene is TRBD2 (5 bases). The germline CDR1 and CDR2 sequences are SGDLS and YYNGEE. Trimming took off 0 bases at V and 4 bases at J, with 8 bases between the two ends. The CDR3 has 14 amino acids. The DNA of the CDR3 is TGTGCCAGCAGCGTAGATGAGGGATACAATGAGCAGTTCTTC. Translating gives CASSVDEGYNEQFF.

There are a few counts of this clonotype. The gene calls are TRBV29-1 and TRBJ2-2, with TRBD2 identical over 7 bases. The junction had 6 bases not matched to a gene; V was cut back by 7 bases and J by 4 bases. CDR1 is SQVTM, CDR2 ANQGSEA, per germline. There are 13 residues in the CDR3. The CDR3 nucleotides are TGCAGCGGCATGGGGGGGTCCACCGGGGAGCTGTTTTTT. Amino acid sequence: CSGMGGSTGELFF.

This clonotype has more than one count but fewer than ten. The chain links TRBV7-2 to TRBJ1-1; D ambiguous. V lost 1 base and J 8 bases, leaving 11 bases between the germline ends. Per germline, CDR1 SGHTA and CDR2 FQGNSA. CDR3 length: 13 residues. This chain's CDR3 is CASSLVGSLEAFF. DNA of the CDR3: TGTGCCAGCAGCTTAGTGGGCAGCTTAGAAGCTTTCTTT.

This clonotype was seen a handful of times. The chain carries TRBV29-1 and TRBJ1-1; 7 bases match TRBD1. Germline values: CDR1 SQVTM, CDR2 ANQGSEA. This CDR3 region has 13 residues. J lost 5 bases, V lost 6 bases, and 9 bases had no gene match. CDR3 in amino acids: CSVQGVDETEAFF. For the CDR3, the DNA is TGCAGCGTGCAGGGGGTGGATGAGACTGAAGCTTTCTTT. Using reference TRBV29-1 and TRBJ1-1 for the parts outside the CDR3, the full variable domain is SAVISQKPSRDICQRGTSLTIQCQVDSQVTMMFWYRQQPGQSLTLIATANQGSEATYESGFVIDKFPISRPNLTFSTLTVSNMSPEDSSIYLCSVQGVDETEAFFGQGTRLTVV.

This clonotype occurred a few times. The gene calls are TRBV7-2 and TRBJ2-7; 7 bases fit TRBD2. The CDR3 is made up of 16 amino acids. Germline V gene data show CDR1 as SGHTA and CDR2 as FQGNSA. Germline trimming cut 2 bases from V and 2 bases from J; bases unmatched to any gene: 9. In DNA, the CDR3 is TGTGCCAGCAGCTTAAGCCCTAGCGGTTTTACCTACGAGCAGTACTTC. It is translated as CASSLSPSGFTYEQYF.

This clonotype appeared many times. The V and J genes are TRBV7-8 and TRBJ1-1, with D perhaps matching TRBD1 (6 bases). From germline, CDR1 is SGHVS and CDR2 FQNEAQ. The CDR3 is made up of 15 amino acids. Trimming pared 2 bases from V and 6 bases from J, leaving 16 bases between. The CDR3 nucleotides read TGTGCCAGCAGCTTACGTGACAGGCAAATAGCTGAAGCTTTCTTT. Amino acid sequence: CASSLRDRQIAEAFF.

This clonotype was picked up a small number of times. The CDR3: CASNYNEQFF. CDR3 nucleotides: TGTGCCAGCAACTACAATGAGCAGTTCTTC. This sequence joins TRBV6-1 and TRBJ2-1; no clear D. Germline loops: CDR1 MNHNS, CDR2 SASEGT. This CDR3 spans 10 amino acids. The V end lost 7 bases, the J end lost 3 bases, and 1 base lay between the germline ends.

This clonotype was found a few times. V is TRBV20-1 and J is TRBJ2-3, with TRBD1 matching 7 bases. The germline V gene has CDR1 DFQATT and CDR2 SNEGSKA (reference sequence). Trimming removed 2 bases from V and 4 bases from J; junction bases left unmatched: 9. This CDR3 is built from 15 residues. As DNA, the CDR3 is TGCAGTGCTAGAATCCGGGACCAGGGGGCAGATACGCAGTATTTT. It specifies CSARIRDQGADTQYF.

In its sample, this clonotype is medium-sized (0.01 to 0.1%). The chain employs TRBV20-1 and TRBJ1-1, with D hard to call. Germline assignment: CDR1 DFQATT and CDR2 SNEGSKA (reference sequence). This CDR3 comprises 10 residues. Trimming took 4 bases from V and 7 from J, leaving 7 bases between them. The CDR3 loop is CSATVFEAFF. CDR3 DNA sequence: TGCAGTGCTACCGTTTTTGAAGCTTTCTTT.

The V call is TRBV15, the J call TRBJ2-7, with D uncertain. V lost 2 bases and J lost 0, with 5 bases in between. The germline V gene has CDR1 LNHNV and CDR2 YYDKDF (reference sequence). The CDR3 is 13 residues long. CDR3 sequence: CATSRLDSYEQYF. DNA for the CDR3: TGTGCCACCAGCAGACTTGACTCCTACGAGCAGTACTTC. The whole variable domain, remainder taken from reference TRBV15 and TRBJ2-7, is DAMVIQNPRYQVTQFGKPVTLSCSQTLNHNVMYWYQQKSSQAPKLLFHYYDKDFNNEADTPDNFQSRRPNTSFCFLDIRSPGLGDTAMYLCATSRLDSYEQYFGPGTRLTVT.

This clonotype was picked up a small number of times. The gene calls are TRBV20-1 and TRBJ1-5; TRBD1 agrees at 9 bases. The CDR3 is 15 residues long. Germline trimming cut 6 bases from V and 3 bases from J; bases unmatched to any gene: 9. Per the germline V gene, CDR1 is DFQATT and CDR2 is SNEGSKA (reference sequence). The CDR3 nucleotides read TGCAGTGCCTACCCGGGACAGGGATACAATCAGCCCCAGCATTTT. It codes for CSAYPGQGYNQPQHF.

This clonotype has at least ten counts. This rearrangement joins TRBV9 to TRBJ2-7; D perhaps matches TRBD2 (6 bases). Germline values: CDR1 SGDLS, CDR2 YYNGEE. V was trimmed by 4 bases and J by 2 bases, leaving 7 bases between them. This CDR3 is 12 amino acids long. The CDR3 spells CASSPGAYEQYF. DNA of the CDR3: TGTGCCAGCAGCCCGGGGGCCTACGAGCAGTACTTC.

This clonotype was seen a few times. The chain employs TRBV3-1 and TRBJ2-3; possibly TRBD1 for D (5 bases). The CDR3 is 14 amino acids. Between the trimmed V and J ends, which lost 2 bases and 0 bases, there was a span of 6 bases. Germline loops: CDR1 LGHDT, CDR2 YNNKEL (reference sequence). The CDR3 sequence is CASSQQGSTDTQYF. The CDR3 DNA sequence: TGTGCCAGCAGCCAACAGGGCAGCACAGATACGCAGTATTTT.

There are a few counts of this clonotype. The chain carries TRBV4-1 and TRBJ1-1; D remains ambiguous. Trimming stripped 5 bases from V and 1 base from J, with 17 bases between. CDR1 MGHRA and CDR2 YSYEKL come from the germline V gene. The length of the CDR3 is 16 residues. In nucleotides, the CDR3 is TGCGCCAGCAGCAGTATTCAGGCTTTCGGGAACACTGAAGCTTTCTTT. It is translated as CASSSIQAFGNTEAFF.

The chain has TRBV7-9 and TRBJ2-4; TRBD1 might be the D (5 bases). The V and J ends lost 0 bases and 10 bases respectively, with 16 bases between them. Germline V gene data show CDR1 as SEHNR and CDR2 as FQNEAQ (reference sequence). This CDR3 has 15 residues. The CDR3 region has the DNA TGTGCCAGCAGCTTAGCAGAAGGTGGGGCATGGATTCAGTACTTC. Translation: CASSLAEGGAWIQYF. Supplemented by reference TRBV7-9 and TRBJ2-4, the full variable domain reads DTGVSQNPRHKITKRGQNVTFRCDPISEHNRLYWYRQTLGQGPEFLTYFQNEAQLEKSRLLSDRFSAERPKGSFSTLEIQRTEQGDSAMYLCASSLAEGGAWIQYFGAGTRLSVL.

This clonotype was seen more than once but under ten times. The chain carries TRBV4-3 and TRBJ2-7; D is perhaps TRBD1 (6 bases). CDR1 is LGHNA and CDR2 is YSLEER in the germline V gene. This CDR3 contains 15 residues. The germline V and J ends were trimmed by 4 bases and 4 bases, with 17 bases remaining between them. Written as DNA, the CDR3 is TGCGCCAGCAGCCCAGAAGGGGGTTTAAGGTACGAGCAGTACTTC. Its protein product is CASSPEGGLRYEQYF.

This clonotype was counted at least ten times. The rearrangement joins TRBV12-3 or TRBV12-4 to TRBJ1-5, with 7 bases fitting TRBD1. The V gene end was trimmed by 6 bases and the J gene end by 3 bases; junction bases not matched to a gene: 8. This CDR3 comprises 15 residues. Written as DNA, the CDR3 is TGTGCCAGCAGCGTCGACAGGGTCCTCAATCAGCCCCAGCATTTT. It codes for CASSVDRVLNQPQHF.

The J gene is TRBJ1-2, the V gene TRBV7-9, with 7 bases fitting TRBD1. The ends lost 1 base at V and 8 bases at J; junction bases unmatched: 13. The V gene's germline CDR1 is SEHNR and CDR2 FQNEAQ (reference sequence). The CDR3 has 16 residues. The CDR3 DNA reads TGTGCCAGCAGCTTAGGGGACAGCCGGGCCGTTTGGGGCTACACCTTC. Its translation is CASSLGDSRAVWGYTF.

This clonotype turned up a few times. The CDR3 is CASSQDLDTSNEKLFF. The DNA for the CDR3 is TGTGCCAGCAGCCAAGATCTTGACACTTCTAATGAAAAACTGTTTTTT. This chain links TRBV3-1 with TRBJ1-4; D is unresolved. Looked up from germline, CDR1 is LGHDT and CDR2 is YNNKEL (reference sequence). Trimming took 0 bases from V and 3 from J, leaving 11 bases between them. The CDR3 loop spans 16 amino acids.

This clonotype has more than one count but fewer than ten. V gene TRBV2 combines with J gene TRBJ1-6; D gene unclear. CDR1 and CDR2 (germline): SNHLY, FYNNEI. V gave up 2 bases and J gave up 8 bases, with 16 bases separating them. CDR3 length: 16 residues. DNA for the CDR3: TGTGCCAGCAGTGAACCGCCTGAACGGAAGGATTCACCCCTCCACTTT. It codes for CASSEPPERKDSPLHF.

This clonotype was observed a few times. This chain connects TRBV11-2 to TRBJ2-1; D remains ambiguous. The CDR3 runs 18 residues. Trimming shortened V by 1 base and J by 1 base, and 17 bases separated the two germline ends. CDR1 is SGHAT and CDR2 is FQNNGV in the germline V gene. In DNA, the CDR3 is TGTGCCAGCAGCTTAGGCTTCCTAGTTGTCCGGTCCTACAATGAGCAGTTCTTC. Amino acids: CASSLGFLVVRSYNEQFF.